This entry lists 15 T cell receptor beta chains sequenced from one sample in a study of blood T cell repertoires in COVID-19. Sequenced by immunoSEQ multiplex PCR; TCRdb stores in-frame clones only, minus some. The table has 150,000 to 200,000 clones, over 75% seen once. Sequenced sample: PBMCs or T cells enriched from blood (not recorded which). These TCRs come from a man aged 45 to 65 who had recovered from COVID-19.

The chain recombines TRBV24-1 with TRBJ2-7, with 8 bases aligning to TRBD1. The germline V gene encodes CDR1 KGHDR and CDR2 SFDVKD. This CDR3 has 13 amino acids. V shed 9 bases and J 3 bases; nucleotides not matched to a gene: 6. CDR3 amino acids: CATSGQEHYEQYF. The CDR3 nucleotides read TGTGCCACCTCGGGACAGGAGCACTACGAGCAGTACTTC.

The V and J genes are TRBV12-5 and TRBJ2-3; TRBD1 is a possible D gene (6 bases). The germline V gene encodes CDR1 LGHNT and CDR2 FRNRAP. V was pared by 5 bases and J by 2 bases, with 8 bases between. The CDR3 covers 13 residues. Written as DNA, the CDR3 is TGTGCTAGTGGTGGACAGTTCACAGATACGCAGTATTTT. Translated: CASGGQFTDTQYF.

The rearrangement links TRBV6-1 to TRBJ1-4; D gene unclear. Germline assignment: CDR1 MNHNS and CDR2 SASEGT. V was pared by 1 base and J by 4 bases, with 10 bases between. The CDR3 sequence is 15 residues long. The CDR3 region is CASSEGAPGNEKLFF. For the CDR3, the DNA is TGTGCCAGCAGTGAAGGGGCGCCCGGTAATGAAAAACTGTTTTTT.

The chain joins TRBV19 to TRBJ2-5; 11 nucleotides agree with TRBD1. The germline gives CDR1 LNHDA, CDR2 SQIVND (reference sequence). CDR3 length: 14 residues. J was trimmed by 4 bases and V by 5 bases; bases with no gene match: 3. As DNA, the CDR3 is TGTGCCAGTAGTCTCGGACAGGGGGCAGAGACCCAGTACTTC. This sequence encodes CASSLGQGAETQYF.

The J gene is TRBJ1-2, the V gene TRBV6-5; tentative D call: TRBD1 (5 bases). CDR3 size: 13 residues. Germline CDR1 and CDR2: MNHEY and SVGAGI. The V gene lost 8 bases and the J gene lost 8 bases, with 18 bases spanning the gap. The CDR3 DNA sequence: TGTGCCAGCGCGGCTTGGGGGGAGGGCGGCTACACCTTC. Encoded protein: CASAAWGEGGYTF.

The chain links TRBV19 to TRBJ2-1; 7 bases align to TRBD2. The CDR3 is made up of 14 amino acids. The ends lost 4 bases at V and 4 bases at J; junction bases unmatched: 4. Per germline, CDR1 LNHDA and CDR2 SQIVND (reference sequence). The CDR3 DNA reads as TGTGCCAGTAGTAGGGAGCGGGATTACAATGAGCAGTTCTTC. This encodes CASSRERDYNEQFF.

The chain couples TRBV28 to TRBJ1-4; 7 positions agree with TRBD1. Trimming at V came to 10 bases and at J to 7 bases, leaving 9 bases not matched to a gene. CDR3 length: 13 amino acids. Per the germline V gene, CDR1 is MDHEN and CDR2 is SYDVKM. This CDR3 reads CATATGIAEKLFF. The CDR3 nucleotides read TGTGCCACCGCGACAGGGATCGCTGAAAAACTGTTTTTT.

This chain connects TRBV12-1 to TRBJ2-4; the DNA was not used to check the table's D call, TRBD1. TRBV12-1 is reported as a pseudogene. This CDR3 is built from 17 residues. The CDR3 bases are TGTGCCAGCAGCTTCCGGGACAGAGAACTAGCCAAAAACATTCAGTACTTC. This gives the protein CASSFRDRELAKNIQYF.

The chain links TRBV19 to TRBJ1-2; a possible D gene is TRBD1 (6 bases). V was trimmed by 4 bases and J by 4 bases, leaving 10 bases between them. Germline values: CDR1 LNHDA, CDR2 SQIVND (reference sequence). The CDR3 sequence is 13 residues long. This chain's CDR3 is CASSSEGGYGYTF. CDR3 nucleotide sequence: TGTGCCAGTAGTAGCGAAGGGGGCTATGGCTACACCTTC. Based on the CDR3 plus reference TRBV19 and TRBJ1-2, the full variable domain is DGGITQSPKYLFRKEGQNVTLSCEQNLNHDAMYWYRQDPGQGLRLIYYSQIVNDFQKGDIAEGYSVSREKKESFPLTVTSAQKNPTAFYLCASSSEGGYGYTFGSGTRLTVV.

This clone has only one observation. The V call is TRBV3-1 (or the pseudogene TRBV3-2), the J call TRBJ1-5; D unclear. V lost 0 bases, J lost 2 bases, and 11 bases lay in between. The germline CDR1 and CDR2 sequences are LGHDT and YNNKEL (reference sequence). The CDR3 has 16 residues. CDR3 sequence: CASSQDSLNRNQPQHF. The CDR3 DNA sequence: TGTGCCAGCAGCCAAGATTCACTAAACCGCAATCAGCCCCAGCATTTT.

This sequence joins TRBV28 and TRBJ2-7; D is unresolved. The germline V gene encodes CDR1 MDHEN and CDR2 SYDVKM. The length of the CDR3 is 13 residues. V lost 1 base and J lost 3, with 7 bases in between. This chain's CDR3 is CASSLLRGYEQYF. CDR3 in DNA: TGTGCCAGCAGTTTATTGAGAGGCTACGAGCAGTACTTC.

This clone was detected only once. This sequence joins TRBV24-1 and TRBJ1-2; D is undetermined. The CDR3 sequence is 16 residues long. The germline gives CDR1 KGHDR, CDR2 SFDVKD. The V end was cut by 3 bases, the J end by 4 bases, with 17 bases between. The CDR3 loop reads CATSDPTVPEGYGYTF. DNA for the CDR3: TGTGCCACCAGTGATCCGACGGTGCCCGAGGGCTATGGCTACACCTTC.

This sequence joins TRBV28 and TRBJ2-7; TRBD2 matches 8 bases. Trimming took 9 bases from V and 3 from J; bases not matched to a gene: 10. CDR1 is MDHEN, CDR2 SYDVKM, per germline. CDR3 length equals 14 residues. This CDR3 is CARRLSGSCYEQYF. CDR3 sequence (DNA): TGTGCCAGAAGACTAAGCGGGAGTTGCTACGAGCAGTACTTC.

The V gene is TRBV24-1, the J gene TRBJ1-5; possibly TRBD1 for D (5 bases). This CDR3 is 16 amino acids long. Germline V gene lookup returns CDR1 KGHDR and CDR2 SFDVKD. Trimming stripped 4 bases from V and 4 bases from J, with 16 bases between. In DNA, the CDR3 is TGTGCCACCAGTGACACGGGGAGGGGAGAAAATCAGCCCCAGCATTTT. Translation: CATSDTGRGENQPQHF.

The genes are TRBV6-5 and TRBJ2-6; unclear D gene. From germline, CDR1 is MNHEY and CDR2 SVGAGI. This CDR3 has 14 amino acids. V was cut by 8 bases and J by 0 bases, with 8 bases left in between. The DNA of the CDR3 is TGTGCCAGCTTACTTAGCTCTGGGGCCAACGTCCTGACTTTC. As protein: CASLLSSGANVLTF.